This TCR beta chain was observed in a study of blood T cell repertoires in COVID-19. Germline CDR1 SGHNT, CDR2 YENEEA. This CDR3 spans 15 amino acids. V gave up 5 bases and J gave up 4 bases; unmatched junction bases: 8. Original processing methods: Reference gene primers were amplified, and this amplification served to estimate nucleated cell counts. TCRdb's table, derived via immunoSEQ multiplex PCR, lists solely in-frame clones and lacks some. The DNA was the basis for D and trimming; V, J and clone size are from that table. The sample lists about 280,000 clones; roughly 85% were seen once. This receptor was obtained from a man in his forties or fifties with active or convalescent COVID-19. Sequencing was done on a sample of peripheral blood. The chain couples TRBV11-3 to TRBJ2-1, with 7 positions matching TRBD2. In nucleotides, the CDR3 is TGTGCCAGCAGCCCCGACCTAGCGGAGTACAATGAGCAGTTCTTC. This translates into CASSPDLAEYNEQFF.